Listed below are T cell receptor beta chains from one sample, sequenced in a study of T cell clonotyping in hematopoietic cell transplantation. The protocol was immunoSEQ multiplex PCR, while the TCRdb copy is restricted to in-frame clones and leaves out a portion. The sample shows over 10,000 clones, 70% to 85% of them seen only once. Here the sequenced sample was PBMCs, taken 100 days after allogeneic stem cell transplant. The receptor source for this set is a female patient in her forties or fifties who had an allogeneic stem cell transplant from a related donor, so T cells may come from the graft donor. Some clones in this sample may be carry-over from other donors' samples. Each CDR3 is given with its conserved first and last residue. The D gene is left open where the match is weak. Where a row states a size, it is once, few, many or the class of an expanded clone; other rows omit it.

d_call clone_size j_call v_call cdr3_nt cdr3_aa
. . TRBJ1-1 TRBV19 TGTGCCACTAAATCAAAAGGACAGATAAACACTGAAGCTTTCTTT CATKSKGQINTEAFF
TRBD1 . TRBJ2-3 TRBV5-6 TGTGCCAGCAGAGACAGGGACACGAGTCTCCTCACAGATAAGGTGTATTTT CASRDRDTSLLTDKVYF
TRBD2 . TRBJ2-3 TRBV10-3 TGTGCCATCAGCGAAGCGGGGTCCGGAGCGCAGTATTTT CAISEAGSGAQYF
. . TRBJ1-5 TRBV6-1 TGTGCCAGCAGTGAAGCCCCCGCGGATCAGCCCCAGCATTTT CASSEAPADQPQHF
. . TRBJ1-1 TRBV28 TGTGCCAGCAGTCCCGGCTCGGACACTGAAGCTTTCTTT CASSPGSDTEAFF
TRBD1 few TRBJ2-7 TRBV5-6 TGTGCCAGCAGCTTGGGTCGGGACAGCTACGAGCAGTACTTC CASSLGRDSYEQYF
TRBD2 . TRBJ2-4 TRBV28 TGTGCCAGCACCCAAGATAGCGGGAGGGTCGGAAACATTCAGTACTTC CASTQDSGRVGNIQYF
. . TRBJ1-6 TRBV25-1 TGTGCCAGCAGCAGGACTGGGAGATGGAGCTCCTATAATTCACCCCTCCACTTT CASSRTGRWSSYNSPLHF
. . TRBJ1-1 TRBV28 TGTGCCAGCAGTTTCCCCCCTCAGGGACCCTTAGCTTTCTTT CASSFPPQGPLAFF
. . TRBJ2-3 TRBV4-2 TGTGCCAGCAGCCTGACTAGTGAGGCAGATACGCAGTATTTT CASSLTSEADTQYF
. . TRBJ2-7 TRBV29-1 TGCAGCGCGGGGTCTCACCTCTACGAGCAGTGCTTC CSAGSHLYEQCF
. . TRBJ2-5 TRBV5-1 TGCGCCAGCAGCTTGGCCCCACGTACCGAAGGGACCCAGTACTTC CASSLAPRTEGTQYF
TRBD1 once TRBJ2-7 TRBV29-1 TGCAGCGTGAAAAGACAGGGTATCTCCTACGAGCAGTACTTC CSVKRQGISYEQYF
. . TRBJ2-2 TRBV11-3 TGTGCCAGCAGCTTAGGTCAAACGGGTCATTACACCGGGGAGCTGTTTTTT CASSLGQTGHYTGELFF
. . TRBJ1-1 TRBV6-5 TGTGCCAGCAGTTGGACCGGAAACACTGAAGCTTTCTTT CASSWTGNTEAFF
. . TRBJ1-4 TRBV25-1 TGTGCCAGCAGTGAATTCGAGGCAACTAATGAAAAACTGTTTTTT CASSEFEATNEKLFF
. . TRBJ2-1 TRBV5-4 TGTGCCAGCAGCTTGAAAGTCTTGGTGGGCGGGAATGAGCAGTTCTTC CASSLKVLVGGNEQFF
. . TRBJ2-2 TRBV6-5 TGTGCCAGCAGTTACGGGGATCGGACCGGGGAGCTGTTTTTT CASSYGDRTGELFF
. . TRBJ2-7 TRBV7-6 TGTGCCAGCAGCCCGAGCGTATCGGGCTACGAGCAGTACTTC CASSPSVSGYEQYF
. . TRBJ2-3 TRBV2 TGTGCCAGGACTGACAGGACTATAGATACGCAGTATTTT CARTDRTIDTQYF
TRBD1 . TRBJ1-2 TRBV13 TGTGCCAGCAGCCAACAGGGGGCATATGGCTACACCTTC CASSQQGAYGYTF
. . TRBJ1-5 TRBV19 TGTGCCAGTAGACGGACCCGGGACACCAATCAGCCCCAGCATTTT CASRRTRDTNQPQHF
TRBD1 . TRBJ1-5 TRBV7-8 TGTGCCAGCAGCCGGGACAGGCGTGATCAGCCCCAGCATTTT CASSRDRRDQPQHF
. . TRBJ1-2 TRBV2 TGTGCCAGCAGTGATCGGGGGGTCTATGGCTACACCTTC CASSDRGVYGYTF